One and the same sample provided the 32 T cell receptor beta chains below, sequenced in a study of a mutant IDH1 vaccine in newly diagnosed glioma. Time point denoted: baseline, week 1 (first vaccination visit). Treatment of the sample: pre-vaccination baseline after standard-of-care therapy. Sequencing used immunoSEQ multiplex PCR; TCRdb keeps in-frame clones, though not all of them. The sample yields 50,000 to 65,000 clones, approximately 80% seen once. The material sequenced was PBMCs, taken from a glioma patient treated with radiotherapy, temozolomide or both. Receptors originate from a woman between 40 and 50 years old with glioma.

The V call is TRBV10-3, the J call TRBJ2-6; D might be TRBD1 (5 bases). CDR1 ENHRY and CDR2 SYGVKD come from the germline V gene. Trimming pared 4 bases from V and 4 bases from J, leaving 20 bases between. The length of the CDR3 is 18 residues. The CDR3: CAISASGLGQSGANVLTF. The CDR3 DNA reads TGTGCCATCAGTGCTAGTGGGTTGGGGCAGTCAGGGGCCAACGTCCTGACTTTC.

This clone has a single count. The chain joins TRBV5-6 to TRBJ2-7, with TRBD1 matching 7 bases. The V segment lost 2 bases and the J segment 2 bases; nucleotides outside the gene matches: 4. The CDR3 runs 14 residues. Germline V gene sequence: CDR1 SGHDT, CDR2 YYEEEE. The CDR3 coding sequence is TGTGCCAGCAGCTTTGGGACAGTAACCTACGAGCAGTACTTC. It specifies CASSFGTVTYEQYF. The variable domain in full, completed from reference TRBV5-6 and TRBJ2-7, reads DAGVTQSPTHLIKTRGQQVTLRCSPKSGHDTVSWYQQALGQGPQFIFQYYEEEERQRGNFPDRFSGHQFPNYSSELNVNALLLGDSALYLCASSFGTVTYEQYFGPGTRLTVT.

J is TRBJ2-2 and V is TRBV15; the D gene is possibly TRBD1 (6 bases). The germline gives CDR1 LNHNV, CDR2 YYDKDF (reference sequence). V lost 4 bases and J 1 base, leaving 10 bases between the germline ends. The CDR3 consists of 15 residues. The CDR3 sequence is CATSIRQVNTGELFF. CDR3 DNA: TGTGCCACCAGCATTAGACAGGTGAACACCGGGGAGCTGTTTTTT. Full variable domain (outside the CDR3, taken from reference TRBV15 and TRBJ2-2): DAMVIQNPRYQVTQFGKPVTLSCSQTLNHNVMYWYQQKSSQAPKLLFHYYDKDFNNEADTPDNFQSRRPNTSFCFLDIRSPGLGDTAMYLCATSIRQVNTGELFFGEGSRLTVL.

In nucleotides, the CDR3 is TGTGCCAGCAGCGTAGCGACTAGCGGGGGAACCGGGGAGCTGTTTTTT. Amino acids: CASSVATSGGTGELFF. V usage is TRBV9 and J usage is TRBJ2-2; 12 nucleotides agree with TRBD2. This CDR3 is 16 amino acids long. V trimming: 0 bases; J trimming: 5 bases; junction bases outside the gene matches: 2. Germline V lookup: CDR1 SGDLS, CDR2 YYNGEE. Based on the CDR3 plus reference TRBV9 and TRBJ2-2, the full variable domain is DSGVTQTPKHLITATGQRVTLRCSPRSGDLSVYWYQQSLDQGLQFLIQYYNGEERAKGNILERFSAQQFPDLHSELNLSSLELGDSALYFCASSVATSGGTGELFFGEGSRLTVL.

This chain joins TRBV7-2 and TRBJ1-1, with D maybe TRBD1 (6 bases). CDR3 length equals 14 residues. Germline CDR1 and CDR2: SGHTA and FQGNSA. Trimming removed 4 bases from V and 4 bases from J, with 13 bases in between. CDR3: CASSSTGTSTEAFF. CDR3 bases: TGTGCCAGCAGCTCGACAGGAACTAGCACTGAAGCTTTCTTT.

In its sample, this clone was seen once. The chain joins TRBV27 to TRBJ1-2; 8 bases line up with TRBD1. The germline V gene encodes CDR1 MNHEY and CDR2 SMNVEV (reference sequence). V shed 6 bases, J shed 7 bases, and the junction held 10 bases outside the gene matches. There are 14 residues in the CDR3. The chain's CDR3 is CASRIRQGSFGYTF. The CDR3 nucleotides read TGTGCCAGCAGGATTCGACAGGGGTCTTTTGGCTACACCTTC.

The chain links TRBV7-9 to TRBJ1-1; possible D gene TRBD1, 5 bases. CDR3 size: 12 residues. Deletions cut 3 bases from V and 11 bases from J, with 13 bases between. Germline lookup yields CDR1 SEHNR and CDR2 FQNEAQ (reference sequence). CDR3 DNA sequence: TGTGCCAGCAGCTTCCCTCCCGGGGCGGCTTTCTTT. It is translated as CASSFPPGAAFF.

This chain connects TRBV7-2 to TRBJ2-7; no clear D. V shed 6 bases and J shed 1 base, with 16 bases lying between them. Germline CDR1 is SGHTA and CDR2 is FQGNSA. The CDR3 is 15 amino acids. The CDR3 nucleotides are TGTGCCAGCAGAGGCAGCCCGTCCCCTTCCTACGAGCAGTACTTC. Amino acids: CASRGSPSPSYEQYF.

The CDR3 region has the DNA TGTGCCAGCTCCCAGGGCAGGAATGGAAACACCATATATTTT. This encodes CASSQGRNGNTIYF. The chain carries TRBV18 and TRBJ1-3; D perhaps matches TRBD1 (5 bases). The V end lost 6 bases, the J end lost 3 bases, and 12 bases lay between the germline ends. The length of the CDR3 is 14 residues. CDR1 and CDR2 (germline): KGHSH, LQKENI. The whole variable domain, filled in from reference TRBV18 and TRBJ1-3, reads NAGVMQNPRHLVRRRGQEARLRCSPMKGHSHVYWYRQLPEEGLKFMVYLQKENIIDESGMPKERFSAEFPKEGPSILRIQQVVRGDSAAYFCASSQGRNGNTIYFGEGSWLTVV.

This chain connects TRBV29-1 to TRBJ2-5; no reliable D call. The CDR3 is made up of 13 amino acids. CDR1 and CDR2 from the germline V gene are SQVTM and ANQGSEA. Trimming stripped 1 base from V and 1 base from J, with 7 bases between. For the CDR3, the DNA is TGCAGCGTTGAAGTGGTACCCCAAGAGACCCAGTACTTC. As protein: CSVEVVPQETQYF.

V usage is TRBV6-5 and J usage is TRBJ1-6, with D possibly matching TRBD1 (5 bases). This CDR3 spans 14 amino acids. CDR1 is MNHEY, CDR2 SVGAGI, per germline. V was cut by 6 bases and J by 7 bases, with 13 bases left in between. This CDR3 reads CASRDSWSNSPLHF. The CDR3 DNA follows: TGTGCCAGCAGAGACAGCTGGTCCAATTCACCCCTCCACTTT.

The gene calls are TRBV30 and TRBJ2-7, with D maybe TRBD2 (6 bases). The CDR3 extends over 13 amino acids. V dropped 4 bases and J dropped 2 bases, with 12 bases sitting between them. Germline values: CDR1 GTSNPN, CDR2 SVGIG (reference sequence). In DNA form, the CDR3 reads TGTGCCTGGAATCTCGCGGGGACCTACGAGCAGTACTTC. Amino acid sequence: CAWNLAGTYEQYF.

This sequence joins TRBV5-6 and TRBJ1-2; D perhaps matches TRBD1 (5 bases). The CDR3 is 14 residues long. CDR1 is SGHDT and CDR2 is YYEEEE in the germline V gene. Trimming shortened V by 4 bases and J by 6 bases, and 16 bases separated the two germline ends. This CDR3 reads CASSGGTGWNGYTF. DNA of the CDR3: TGTGCCAGCAGCGGAGGGACGGGGTGGAATGGCTACACCTTC.

In its sample, this clone was seen a few times. The chain links TRBV7-2 to TRBJ2-7; TRBD1 is a possible D gene (6 bases). The CDR3 covers 13 residues. Looked up from germline, CDR1 is SGHTA and CDR2 is FQGNSA. V was clipped by 5 bases and J by 7 bases, with 15 bases between them. The CDR3 reads CASSDPQGHEQYF. The CDR3 DNA sequence: TGTGCCAGCAGCGACCCCCAGGGGCATGAGCAGTACTTC.

This chain connects TRBV19 to TRBJ2-3, with D perhaps matching TRBD1 (6 bases). Germline assignment: CDR1 LNHDA and CDR2 SQIVND (reference sequence). V was clipped by 8 bases and J by 3 bases, with 21 bases between them. CDR3 size: 16 residues. This chain's CDR3 is CASFVPQGLGTDTQYF. For the CDR3, the DNA is TGTGCCAGTTTCGTCCCGCAGGGGCTAGGGACAGATACGCAGTATTTT.

On this clone: Additional DNA sequences in this sample encode the identical CDR3. The rearrangement links TRBV29-1 to TRBJ2-3; D is ambiguous. The V and J ends lost 6 bases and 2 bases respectively, with 3 bases between them. Germline V gene sequence: CDR1 SQVTM, CDR2 ANQGSEA. This CDR3 has 10 residues. The DNA of the CDR3 is TGCAGCGTGGACACAGATACGCAGTATTTT. Translating gives CSVDTDTQYF.

This chain uses TRBV27 with TRBJ2-3, with a weak D call TRBD2 (6 bases). V lost 8 bases and J lost 4, with 10 bases in between. The CDR3 loop spans 12 amino acids. CDR1 and CDR2 (germline): MNHEY, SMNVEV (reference sequence). The CDR3 bases are TGTGCCAGCGGGAGGAGTGCAGATACGCAGTATTTT. Protein: CASGRSADTQYF.

The V and J genes are TRBV21-1 and TRBJ2-7. TRBV21-1 is assigned pseudogene status. This CDR3 contains 14 residues. The CDR3 here is CASSNTGDIYEQYF. CDR3 nucleotides: TGTGCCAGCAGCAACACTGGGGATATCTACGAGCAGTACTTC.

The chain links TRBV27 to TRBJ2-7; D perhaps matches TRBD2 (6 bases). Germline V gives CDR1 MNHEY, CDR2 SMNVEV (reference sequence). V lost 2 bases and J 6 bases, leaving 20 bases between the germline ends. CDR3 length: 16 amino acids. In DNA form, the CDR3 reads TGTGCCAGCAGTTTAGGGGGGAACCTACTAAACAGCGAGCAGTACTTC. The encoded protein is CASSLGGNLLNSEQYF.

Within the sample, this clone is medium-sized. The J gene is TRBJ1-5, the V gene TRBV25-1, with D uncertain. Germline V gene sequence: CDR1 MGHDK, CDR2 SYGVNS. The CDR3 sequence is 16 residues long. With 1 base removed from V and 0 bases from J, the gap between germline ends came to 10 bases. CDR3 residues: CASSESAGFSNQPQHF. The CDR3 bases are TGTGCCAGCAGTGAATCGGCAGGATTTAGCAATCAGCCCCAGCATTTT.

V is TRBV27 and J is TRBJ2-1; 12 bases map to TRBD2. Per the germline V gene, CDR1 is MNHEY and CDR2 is SMNVEV (reference sequence). The J segment lost 0 bases and the V segment lost 7 bases, leaving 1 base of the junction unmatched. This CDR3 is 15 amino acids long. CDR3 amino acids: CASKTSGGSYNEQFF. In DNA, the CDR3 is TGTGCCAGCAAGACTAGCGGGGGCTCCTACAATGAGCAGTTCTTC.

The chain has TRBV5-1 and TRBJ2-7, with D perhaps matching TRBD2 (6 bases). V lost 0 bases and J 7 bases, leaving 14 bases between the germline ends. Germline assignment: CDR1 SGHRS and CDR2 YFSETQ. The CDR3 totals 14 residues. For the CDR3, the DNA is TGCGCCAGCAGCTTGGCCGCGGAGGGTTCGGAGCAGTACTTC. It translates to CASSLAAEGSEQYF.

J is TRBJ2-3 and V is TRBV6-5; 9 bases map to TRBD2. J lost 1 base, V lost 4 bases, and 6 bases had no gene match. This CDR3 has 16 residues. Germline CDR1 reads MNHEY; CDR2 reads SVGAGI. The CDR3 sequence: CASSFASGDRTDTQYF. The DNA of the CDR3 is TGTGCCAGCAGTTTTGCTAGCGGGGATCGCACAGATACGCAGTATTTT.

V is TRBV7-8 and J is TRBJ1-4, with 7 nucleotides matching TRBD1. CDR3 length equals 16 residues. The trim removed 5 bases at V and 5 bases at J, leaving 11 bases unmatched. Germline assignment: CDR1 SGHVS and CDR2 FQNEAQ. The CDR3 nucleotides read TGTGCCAGCAGCCCTCAGGGGGGGGGAAGGAATGAAAAACTGTTTTTT. It is translated as CASSPQGGGRNEKLFF. Full variable domain (outside the CDR3, taken from reference TRBV7-8 and TRBJ1-4): GAGVSQSPRYKVAKRGQDVALRCDPISGHVSLFWYQQALGQGPEFLTYFQNEAQLDKSGLPSDRFFAERPEGSVSTLKIQRTQQEDSAVYLCASSPQGGGRNEKLFFGSGTQLSVL.

The J gene is TRBJ1-2, the V gene TRBV6-5, with no clear D. Germline V gene data show CDR1 as MNHEY and CDR2 as SVGAGI. The CDR3 contains 12 residues. V shed 2 bases and J shed 2 bases, with 3 bases lying between them. CDR3 nucleotide sequence: TGTGCCAGCAGTTACGGGAACTATGGCTACACCTTC. Translating gives CASSYGNYGYTF.

The chain recombines TRBV2 with TRBJ1-4; D unresolved. The V gene lost 3 bases and the J gene lost 11 bases, with 10 bases spanning the gap. This CDR3 comprises 12 residues. Germline V gives CDR1 SNHLY, CDR2 FYNNEI. The CDR3 reads CASSENEWKLFF. The CDR3 DNA follows: TGTGCCAGCAGTGAGAATGAGTGGAAACTGTTTTTT.

This rearrangement joins TRBV5-4 to TRBJ2-5, with 10 bases matching TRBD2. The junction had 8 bases not matched to a gene; V was cut back by 0 bases and J by 6 bases. Germline CDR1 reads SGHNT; CDR2 reads YYREEE (reference sequence). There are 16 residues in the CDR3. The CDR3 is CASSLDQRGGEKTQYF. CDR3 DNA: TGTGCCAGCAGCTTGGATCAGCGGGGGGGCGAAAAGACCCAGTACTTC.

V and J are TRBV2 and TRBJ1-1, with a tentative D call TRBD1 (6 bases). The ends were cut back, 9 bases at V and 3 bases at J, with 17 bases in the middle. In germline, CDR1 is SNHLY, CDR2 FYNNEI. CDR3 length: 14 residues. CDR3 amino acids: CASELTGLYTEAFF. CDR3 in DNA: TGTGCCAGTGAGCTTACAGGGTTATACACTGAAGCTTTCTTT.

The chain uses TRBV5-6 and TRBJ1-2; D gene ambiguous. This CDR3 has 13 residues. V lost 0 bases to trimming and J lost 7 bases, with 10 bases between them. Germline loops: CDR1 SGHDT, CDR2 YYEEEE. CDR3 DNA: TGTGCCAGCAGCTTGGGGTCAGGAGTTGGCTACACCTTC. Translation gives CASSLGSGVGYTF.

The rearrangement joins TRBV6-6 to TRBJ2-1, with D possibly matching TRBD1 (6 bases). The germline gives CDR1 MNHNY, CDR2 SVGAGI (reference sequence). CDR3 length: 13 residues. V shed 5 bases and J shed 4 bases, with 9 bases lying between them. CDR3 region: CASSEDSYNEQFF. DNA for the CDR3: TGTGCCAGCAGTGAGGACAGTTACAATGAGCAGTTCTTC.

The V gene is TRBV2, the J gene TRBJ1-6; 8 bases line up with TRBD1. Unmatched junction bases numbered 11, after V lost 3 bases and J lost 10 bases. Germline assignment: CDR1 SNHLY and CDR2 FYNNEI. The CDR3 has 16 amino acids. The CDR3 is CASSEAAQGGRSPLHF. In DNA, the CDR3 is TGTGCCAGCAGTGAGGCCGCACAGGGGGGGAGGTCACCCCTCCACTTT.

This clone was observed once. The J gene is TRBJ2-2, the V gene TRBV7-9; D may be TRBD1 or TRBD2 (5 bases each). CDR1 SEHNR and CDR2 FQNEAQ come from the germline V gene (reference sequence). The CDR3 totals 16 residues. V gave up 5 bases and J gave up 4 bases, with 17 bases separating them. The DNA for the CDR3 is TGTGCCAGCAGCACTCCCGGGACCTGGGGCACCGGGGAGCTGTTTTTT. Translated, it gives CASSTPGTWGTGELFF.